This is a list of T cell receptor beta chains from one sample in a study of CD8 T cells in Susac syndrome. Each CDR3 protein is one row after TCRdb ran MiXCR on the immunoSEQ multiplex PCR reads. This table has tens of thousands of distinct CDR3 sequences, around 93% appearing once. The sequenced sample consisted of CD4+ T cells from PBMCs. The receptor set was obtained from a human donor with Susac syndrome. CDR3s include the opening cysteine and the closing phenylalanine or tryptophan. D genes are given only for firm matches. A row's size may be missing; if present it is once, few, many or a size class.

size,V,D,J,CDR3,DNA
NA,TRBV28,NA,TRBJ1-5,CASSPRGNQPQHF,TGTGCCAGCAGTCCCCGGGGCAATCAGCCCCAGCATTTT
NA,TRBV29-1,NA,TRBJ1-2,CSVEGSGNYGYTF,TGCAGCGTTGAAGGGAGCGGCAACTATGGCTACACCTTC
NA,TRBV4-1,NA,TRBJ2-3,CASSRMWGPEPTDTQYF,TGCGCCAGCAGCCGAATGTGGGGGCCAGAACCGACAGATACGCAGTATTTT
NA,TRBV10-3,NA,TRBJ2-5,CAISEAAGMAETQYF,TGTGCCATCAGTGAGGCTGCAGGTATGGCGGAGACCCAGTACTTC
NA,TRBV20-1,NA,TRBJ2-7,CSARLTQGEQYF,TGCAGTGCCCGATTGACCCAGGGTGAGCAGTACTTC
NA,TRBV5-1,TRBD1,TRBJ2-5,CASSPGQGWETQYF,TGCGCCAGCAGCCCCGGACAGGGATGGGAGACCCAGTACTTC
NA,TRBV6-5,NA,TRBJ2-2,CASSYHYSDTGELFF,TGTGCCAGCAGTTACCATTATTCGGACACCGGGGAGCTGTTTTTT
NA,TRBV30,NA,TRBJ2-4,CAWSVRGGNIQYF,TGTGCCTGGAGTGTGAGGGGTGGAAACATTCAGTACTTC
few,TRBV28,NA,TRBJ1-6,CASSLGPRSLHF,TGTGCCAGCAGCCTCGGCCCTCGGTCCCTCCACTTT
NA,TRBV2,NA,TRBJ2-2,CASRTYHPGTGELFF,TGTGCCAGCAGGACTTACCACCCGGGCACCGGGGAGCTGTTTTTT
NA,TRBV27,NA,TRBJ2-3,CASSLSQSSTDTQYF,TGTGCCAGCAGTTTATCACAGTCTAGCACAGATACGCAGTATTTT
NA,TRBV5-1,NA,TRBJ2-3,CASSLDRGDTQYF,TGCGCCAGCAGCTTGGATCGGGGTGATACGCAGTATTTT
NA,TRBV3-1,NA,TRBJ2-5,CASSQVWGAGWETQYF,TGTGCCAGCAGCCAAGTCTGGGGGGCGGGTTGGGAGACCCAGTACTTC
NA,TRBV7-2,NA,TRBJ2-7,CASSSLSTGPYEQYF,TGTGCCAGCAGCTCCTTGTCGACAGGACCCTACGAGCAGTACTTC
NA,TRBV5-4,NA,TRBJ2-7,CASSFLLLGQGPYEQYF,TGTGCCAGCAGCTTTTTGCTTCTTGGGCAGGGTCCCTACGAGCAGTACTTC
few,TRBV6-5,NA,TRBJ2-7,CASSYGSGGAYEQYF,TGTGCCAGCAGTTACGGTAGCGGTGGCGCCTACGAGCAGTACTTC
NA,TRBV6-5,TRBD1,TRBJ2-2,CASSHNRGVPGELFF,TGTGCCAGCAGTCACAACAGGGGGGTCCCCGGGGAGCTGTTTTTT
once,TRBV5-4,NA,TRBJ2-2,CASSFYRGTGELFF,TGTGCCAGCAGCTTCTATAGAGGAACCGGGGAGCTGTTTTTT
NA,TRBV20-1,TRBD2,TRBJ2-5,CSARRRASGGPGGTQYF,TGCAGTGCTAGGAGGCGGGCTAGCGGGGGGCCCGGGGGGACCCAGTACTTC
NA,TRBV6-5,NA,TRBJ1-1,CASSPQLGPNTEAFF,TGTGCCAGCAGTCCCCAACTTGGGCCGAACACTGAAGCTTTCTTT
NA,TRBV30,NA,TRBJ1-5,CAWSRDSNQPQHF,TGTGCCTGGTCCAGGGATAGCAATCAGCCCCAGCATTTT
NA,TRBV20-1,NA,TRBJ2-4,CSVEGGLAKNIQYF,TGCAGTGTTGAGGGGGGGTTGGCCAAAAACATTCAGTACTTC
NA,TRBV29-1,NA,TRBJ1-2,CSVPVGPSQGGGYTF,TGCAGCGTTCCCGTCGGCCCCTCCCAGGGCGGCGGCTACACCTTC
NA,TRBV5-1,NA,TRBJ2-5,CASSVGTAGETQYF,TGCGCCAGCAGCGTCGGGACAGCGGGCGAGACCCAGTACTTC
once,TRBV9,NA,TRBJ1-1,CASSVDGQINTEAFF,TGTGCCAGCAGCGTAGATGGACAGATTAACACTGAAGCTTTCTTT
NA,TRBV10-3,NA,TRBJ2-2,CAAASGTGELFF,TGTGCCGCCGCATCGGGAACCGGGGAGCTGTTTTTT
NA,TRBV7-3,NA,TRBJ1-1,CASSLGRVSRAFF,TGTGCCAGCAGCTTAGGGAGAGTCTCGCGGGCTTTCTTT
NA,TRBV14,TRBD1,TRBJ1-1,CASSLLRTGVGAFF,TGTGCCAGCAGCCTACTCAGGACAGGTGTTGGAGCTTTCTTT
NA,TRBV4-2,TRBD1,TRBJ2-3,CASSRSYATGGADTQYF,TGTGCCAGCAGCCGCTCCTATGCGACAGGGGGGGCCGATACGCAGTATTTT
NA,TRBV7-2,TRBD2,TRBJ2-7,CASISLGGGPYEQYF,TGTGCCAGCATTTCTCTGGGCGGGGGGCCTTACGAGCAGTACTTC